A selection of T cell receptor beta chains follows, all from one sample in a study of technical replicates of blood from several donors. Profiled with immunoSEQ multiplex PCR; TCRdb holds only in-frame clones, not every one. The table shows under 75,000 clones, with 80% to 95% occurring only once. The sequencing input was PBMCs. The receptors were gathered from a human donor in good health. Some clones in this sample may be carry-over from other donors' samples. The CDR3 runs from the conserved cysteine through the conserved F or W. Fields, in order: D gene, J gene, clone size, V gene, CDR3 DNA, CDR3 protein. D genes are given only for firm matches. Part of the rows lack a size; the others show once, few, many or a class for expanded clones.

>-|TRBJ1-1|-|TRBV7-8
TGTGCCAGCAGCTTAATAATGAACACTGAAGCTTTCTTT
CASSLIMNTEAFF
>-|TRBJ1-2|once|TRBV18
TGTGCCAGCTCGAACGTCGGGAACAGAGATTATGGCTACACCTTC
CASSNVGNRDYGYTF
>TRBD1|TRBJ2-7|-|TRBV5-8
TGTGCCAGCAGCCGCTCCGGGACAGGGGTCGAGCAGTACTTC
CASSRSGTGVEQYF
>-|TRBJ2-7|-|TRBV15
TGTGCCACCAGCAGAGAAATCGCAAGCACCTACGAGCAGTACTTC
CATSREIASTYEQYF
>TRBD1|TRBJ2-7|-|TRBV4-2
TGTGCCAGCAGCCATAACCGCCGGGACAGGGCTGTATACGAGCAGTACTTC
CASSHNRRDRAVYEQYF
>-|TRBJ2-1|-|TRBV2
TGTGCCAGCAGTTTGCAGGGTACTGAGCAGTTCTTC
CASSLQGTEQFF
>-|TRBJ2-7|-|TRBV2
TGTGCCAGCAGTGAACCCCGACGGGATTCCTACGAGCAGTACTTC
CASSEPRRDSYEQYF
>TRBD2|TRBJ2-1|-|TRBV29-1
TGCAGCTCCGGAGCGGGATTCTCCTACAATGAGCAGTTCTTC
CSSGAGFSYNEQFF
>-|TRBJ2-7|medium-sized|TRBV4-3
TGCGCCAGCAGCCAAGATATTACGGGAAACTACGAGCAGTACTTC
CASSQDITGNYEQYF
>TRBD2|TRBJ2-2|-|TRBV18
TGTGCCAGCTCACCAGGACTAGGCTCACCCGGGGAGCTGTTTTTT
CASSPGLGSPGELFF
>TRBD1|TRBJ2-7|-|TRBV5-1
TGCGCCAGCAGCCCGACCTCGGACAGGGCCAACGAGCAGTACTTC
CASSPTSDRANEQYF
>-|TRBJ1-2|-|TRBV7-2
TGTGCCAGCAGCTTAGAACCAGGGAACTTTGCTGGCTACACCTTC
CASSLEPGNFAGYTF
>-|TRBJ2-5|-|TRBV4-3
TGCGCCAGCAGCCAAGATCCGGGGGAGACCCAGTACTTC
CASSQDPGETQYF
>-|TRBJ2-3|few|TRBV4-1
TGCGCCAGCAAAGTAGGACTCGGAGATACGCAGTATTTT
CASKVGLGDTQYF
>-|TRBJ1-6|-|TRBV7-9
TGTGCCAGCAGCCGGGGGGAGAGTTCACCCCTCCACTTT
CASSRGESSPLHF
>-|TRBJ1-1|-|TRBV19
TGTGCCAGTAGTCCGGGACATCGAAATGTTGAAGCTTTCTTT
CASSPGHRNVEAFF